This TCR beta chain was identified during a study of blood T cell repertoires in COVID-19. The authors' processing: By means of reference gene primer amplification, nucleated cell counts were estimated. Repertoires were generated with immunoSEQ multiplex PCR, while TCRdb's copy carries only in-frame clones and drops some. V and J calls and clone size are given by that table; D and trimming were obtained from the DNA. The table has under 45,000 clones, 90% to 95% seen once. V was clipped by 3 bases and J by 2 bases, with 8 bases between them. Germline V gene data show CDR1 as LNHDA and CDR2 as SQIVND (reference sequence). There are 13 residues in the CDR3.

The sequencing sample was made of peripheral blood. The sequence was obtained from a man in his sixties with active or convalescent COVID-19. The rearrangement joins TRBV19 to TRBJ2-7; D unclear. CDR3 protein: CASSIKGAYEQYF. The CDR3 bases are TGTGCCAGTAGTATCAAAGGAGCCTACGAGCAGTACTTC.